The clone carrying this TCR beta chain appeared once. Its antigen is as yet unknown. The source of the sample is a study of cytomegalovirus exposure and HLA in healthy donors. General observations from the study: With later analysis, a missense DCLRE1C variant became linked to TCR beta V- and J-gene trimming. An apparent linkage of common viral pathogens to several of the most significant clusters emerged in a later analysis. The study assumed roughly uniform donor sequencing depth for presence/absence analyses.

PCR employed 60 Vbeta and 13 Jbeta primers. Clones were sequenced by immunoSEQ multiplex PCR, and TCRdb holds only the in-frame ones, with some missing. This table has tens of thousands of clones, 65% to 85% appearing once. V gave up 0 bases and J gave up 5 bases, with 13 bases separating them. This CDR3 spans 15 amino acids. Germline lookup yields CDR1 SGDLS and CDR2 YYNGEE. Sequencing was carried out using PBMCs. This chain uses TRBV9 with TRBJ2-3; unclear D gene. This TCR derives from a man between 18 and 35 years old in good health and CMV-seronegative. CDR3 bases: TGTGCCAGCAGCGTAGTCTCGCGGCATGGAGATACGCAGTATTTT. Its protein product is CASSVVSRHGDTQYF.